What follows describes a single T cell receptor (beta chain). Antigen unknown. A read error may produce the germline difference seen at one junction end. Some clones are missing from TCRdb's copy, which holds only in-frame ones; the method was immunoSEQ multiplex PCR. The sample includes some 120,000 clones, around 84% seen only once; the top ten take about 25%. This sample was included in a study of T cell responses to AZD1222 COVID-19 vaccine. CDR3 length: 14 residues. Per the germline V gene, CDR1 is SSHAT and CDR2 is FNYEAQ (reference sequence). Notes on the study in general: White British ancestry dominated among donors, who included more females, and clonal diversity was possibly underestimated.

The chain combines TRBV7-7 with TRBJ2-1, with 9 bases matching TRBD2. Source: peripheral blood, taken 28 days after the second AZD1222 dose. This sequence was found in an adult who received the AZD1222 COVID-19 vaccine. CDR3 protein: CASSPGRGGNEQFF. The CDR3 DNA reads TGTGCTAGCAGCCCGGGGCGGGGGGGCAATGAGCAGTTCTTC.